A selection of T cell receptor beta chains follows, all from one sample in a study of shared clonotypes between healthy human individuals. Libraries were prepared by immunoSEQ multiplex PCR; TCRdb keeps only in-frame clonotypes and omits some of them. The sample contains millions of clones, more than 80% of which appear only once. The specimen sequenced was naive CD4+ T cells sorted from blood. The receptors were gathered from a young man in good health. Each CDR3 is given with its conserved first and last residue. A D gene is named only where the DNA matches it firmly. Clone sizes are given selectively: once, few, many, or a class where the clone is expanded.

CDR3 protein: CASSRQSNTEAFF; CDR3 DNA: TGTGCCAGCAGCCGACAGTCCAACACTGAAGCTTTCTTT; D gene: -; clone size: once; J gene: TRBJ1-1; V gene: TRBV5-4
CDR3 protein: CATSRAGTDANEKLFF; CDR3 DNA: TGTGCCACCAGCAGGGCAGGGACGGACGCTAATGAAAAACTGTTTTTT; D gene: -; clone size: -; J gene: TRBJ1-4; V gene: TRBV15
CDR3 protein: CASSEGTGAAFF; CDR3 DNA: TGTGCCAGCAGTGAAGGGACAGGGGCCGCTTTCTTT; D gene: TRBD1; clone size: -; J gene: TRBJ1-1; V gene: TRBV6-1
CDR3 protein: CASSLSGPYEQYF; CDR3 DNA: TGTGCCAGCAGTTTATCAGGTCCCTACGAGCAGTACTTC; D gene: -; clone size: -; J gene: TRBJ2-7; V gene: TRBV28
CDR3 protein: CASSLGLAGSNEQFF; CDR3 DNA: TGTGCCAGCAGCTTGGGGCTAGCGGGGAGCAATGAGCAGTTCTTC; D gene: TRBD2; clone size: -; J gene: TRBJ2-1; V gene: TRBV5-4
CDR3 protein: CASGLGRHTEAFF; CDR3 DNA: TGTGCTAGTGGTTTAGGACGGCACACTGAAGCTTTCTTT; D gene: -; clone size: -; J gene: TRBJ1-1; V gene: TRBV12-5
CDR3 protein: CASSLDRSGNTIYF; CDR3 DNA: TGTGCCAGCAGCTTAGATAGGTCGGGAAACACCATATATTTT; D gene: -; clone size: -; J gene: TRBJ1-3; V gene: TRBV7-2
CDR3 protein: CASSSGTGGIQETQYF; CDR3 DNA: TGTGCCAGCAGCTCAGGGACAGGGGGCATACAAGAGACCCAGTACTTC; D gene: TRBD1; clone size: -; J gene: TRBJ2-5; V gene: TRBV5-8
CDR3 protein: CASSFPGLGNQPQHF; CDR3 DNA: TGTGCCAGCAGTTTTCCAGGGTTAGGCAATCAGCCCCAGCATTTT; D gene: -; clone size: -; J gene: TRBJ1-5; V gene: TRBV28
CDR3 protein: CARSSDRVNTEAFF; CDR3 DNA: TGTGCCAGAAGCTCAGACAGGGTGAACACTGAAGCTTTCTTT; D gene: TRBD1; clone size: -; J gene: TRBJ1-1; V gene: TRBV5-3
CDR3 protein: CASSSEGPAFF; CDR3 DNA: TGCGCCAGCAGCTCCGAGGGACCGGCTTTCTTT; D gene: -; clone size: -; J gene: TRBJ1-1; V gene: TRBV5-1
CDR3 protein: CASSPGVARTDTQYF; CDR3 DNA: TGTGCCAGCAGCCCGGGGGTGGCCAGGACAGATACGCAGTATTTT; D gene: -; clone size: -; J gene: TRBJ2-3; V gene: TRBV11-2
CDR3 protein: CASRAEQGPYQPQHF; CDR3 DNA: TGTGCCAGCAGGGCGGAACAGGGTCCGTATCAGCCCCAGCATTTT; D gene: -; clone size: once; J gene: TRBJ1-5; V gene: TRBV6-1
CDR3 protein: CASRDRGYTGELFF; CDR3 DNA: TGTGCCAGCAGGGACAGAGGTTACACCGGGGAGCTGTTTTTT; D gene: -; clone size: once; J gene: TRBJ2-2; V gene: TRBV6-1
CDR3 protein: CASSYSVQETQYF; CDR3 DNA: TGTGCCAGCAGTTACTCCGTTCAAGAGACCCAGTACTTC; D gene: -; clone size: -; J gene: TRBJ2-5; V gene: TRBV6-6
CDR3 protein: CAWSGASRFSGTSGRNEQFF; CDR3 DNA: TGTGCCTGGAGTGGAGCTAGCCGCTTTTCAGGGACTAGCGGGAGAAATGAGCAGTTCTTC; D gene: TRBD2; clone size: -; J gene: TRBJ2-1; V gene: TRBV30
CDR3 protein: CASSQVFQERQFF; CDR3 DNA: TGCGCCAGCAGCCAAGTTTTCCAGGAACGGCAGTTCTTC; D gene: -; clone size: -; J gene: TRBJ2-1; V gene: TRBV4-1
CDR3 protein: CASSLGTGELFF; CDR3 DNA: TGTGCCAGCAGCTTGGGAACCGGGGAGCTGTTTTTT; D gene: -; clone size: -; J gene: TRBJ2-2; V gene: TRBV11-2
CDR3 protein: CASSPRQQETQYF; CDR3 DNA: TGTGCCAGCTCACCGCGGCAGCAAGAGACCCAGTACTTC; D gene: -; clone size: -; J gene: TRBJ2-5; V gene: TRBV18
CDR3 protein: CASRLNTEAFF; CDR3 DNA: TGTGCCTCGCGGCTGAACACTGAAGCTTTCTTT; D gene: -; clone size: -; J gene: TRBJ1-1; V gene: TRBV7-8
CDR3 protein: CASSSWGQGATYEQYF; CDR3 DNA: TGTGCCAGCAGTTCTTGGGGACAGGGGGCAACCTACGAGCAGTACTTC; D gene: TRBD1; clone size: -; J gene: TRBJ2-7; V gene: TRBV28
CDR3 protein: CASSGRDVKFLYGYTF; CDR3 DNA: TGTGCCAGCAGCGGCCGGGATGTTAAGTTCCTATATGGCTACACCTTC; D gene: -; clone size: once; J gene: TRBJ1-2; V gene: TRBV28
CDR3 protein: CASSTPPGLAGIDTQYF; CDR3 DNA: TGTGCCAGCAGTACTCCCCCGGGACTAGCGGGGATAGATACGCAGTATTTT; D gene: TRBD2; clone size: -; J gene: TRBJ2-3; V gene: TRBV27
CDR3 protein: CSVEGGLGNTEAFF; CDR3 DNA: TGCAGCGTTGAGGGGGGCCTAGGGAACACTGAAGCTTTCTTT; D gene: -; clone size: -; J gene: TRBJ1-1; V gene: TRBV29-1
CDR3 protein: CATRNGRLSYNEQFF; CDR3 DNA: TGTGCCACCCGAAATGGGAGACTCTCCTACAATGAGCAGTTCTTC; D gene: -; clone size: -; J gene: TRBJ2-1; V gene: TRBV19
CDR3 protein: CASSLGSSTDTQYF; CDR3 DNA: TGTGCCAGCAGTTTGGGCTCTAGCACAGATACGCAGTATTTT; D gene: -; clone size: -; J gene: TRBJ2-3; V gene: TRBV28
CDR3 protein: CASNGGAQETQYF; CDR3 DNA: TGTGCCAGCAACGGGGGGGCCCAAGAGACCCAGTACTTC; D gene: TRBD2; clone size: -; J gene: TRBJ2-5; V gene: TRBV28
CDR3 protein: CASSTDSYNSPLHF; CDR3 DNA: TGTGCCAGCAGTACAGACTCCTATAATTCACCCCTCCACTTT; D gene: -; clone size: once; J gene: TRBJ1-6; V gene: TRBV7-3
CDR3 protein: CAISESGPDTQYF; CDR3 DNA: TGTGCCATCAGTGAGTCGGGCCCAGATACGCAGTATTTT; D gene: -; clone size: -; J gene: TRBJ2-3; V gene: TRBV10-3
CDR3 protein: CASSVFKSSSGANVLTF; CDR3 DNA: TGTGCCAGCAGCGTGTTCAAATCGTCCTCTGGGGCCAACGTCCTGACTTTC; D gene: -; clone size: -; J gene: TRBJ2-6; V gene: TRBV5-8
CDR3 protein: CASSAGTSGFHEQFF; CDR3 DNA: TGTGCCAGCAGTGCGGGGACTAGCGGGTTCCACGAGCAGTTCTTC; D gene: TRBD2; clone size: once; J gene: TRBJ2-1; V gene: TRBV2
CDR3 protein: CASGTLDRGDYTF; CDR3 DNA: TGTGCCAGCGGTACATTGGACAGGGGAGACTACACCTTC; D gene: TRBD1; clone size: -; J gene: TRBJ1-2; V gene: TRBV6-1
CDR3 protein: CASSTTGYFSEKLFF; CDR3 DNA: TGTGCCAGCAGTACGACAGGGTACTTCAGTGAAAAACTGTTTTTT; D gene: TRBD1; clone size: -; J gene: TRBJ1-4; V gene: TRBV6-6
CDR3 protein: CATRAPGQVPYEQYF; CDR3 DNA: TGTGCCACCCGGGCCCCGGGACAGGTCCCCTACGAGCAGTACTTC; D gene: TRBD1; clone size: -; J gene: TRBJ2-7; V gene: TRBV2
CDR3 protein: CASSLAYILDPQKLFF; CDR3 DNA: TGTGCCAGCAGCTTAGCGTATATATTGGATCCGCAAAAACTGTTTTTT; D gene: -; clone size: -; J gene: TRBJ1-4; V gene: TRBV7-2
CDR3 protein: CASSQTGGNSIYYGYTF; CDR3 DNA: TGTGCCAGCAGCCAAACAGGGGGCAACAGTATCTACTATGGCTACACCTTC; D gene: TRBD1; clone size: -; J gene: TRBJ1-2; V gene: TRBV4-2
CDR3 protein: CASSLAPGQDRPYGYTF; CDR3 DNA: TGCGCCAGCAGCTTGGCCCCCGGGCAGGACCGTCCTTATGGCTACACCTTC; D gene: -; clone size: -; J gene: TRBJ1-2; V gene: TRBV5-1
CDR3 protein: CASSRTSGGQIYF; CDR3 DNA: TGCGCCAGCAGCCGCACCTCGGGGGGACAAATATATTTT; D gene: -; clone size: -; J gene: TRBJ1-3; V gene: TRBV4-1
CDR3 protein: CAWSVEGGRSSYNEQFF; CDR3 DNA: TGTGCCTGGAGCGTCGAGGGCGGCCGGAGCTCCTACAATGAGCAGTTCTTC; D gene: -; clone size: once; J gene: TRBJ2-1; V gene: TRBV30
CDR3 protein: CASSLEGQGASYTF; CDR3 DNA: TGCGCCAGCAGCTTGGAGGGACAGGGGGCCAGCTACACCTTC; D gene: TRBD1; clone size: once; J gene: TRBJ1-2; V gene: TRBV5-1
CDR3 protein: CASSSLTLPTEQFF; CDR3 DNA: TGCGCCAGCAGCTCCTTGACCCTACCAACTGAGCAGTTCTTC; D gene: -; clone size: -; J gene: TRBJ2-1; V gene: TRBV5-1
CDR3 protein: CASTDRGNEFAEAFF; CDR3 DNA: TGTGCCAGCACCGACAGGGGCAACGAGTTCGCTGAAGCTTTCTTT; D gene: TRBD1; clone size: -; J gene: TRBJ1-1; V gene: TRBV6-5
CDR3 protein: CASRSAASIIYEQYF; CDR3 DNA: TGTGCCAGCAGGTCGGCGGCCAGTATAATCTACGAGCAGTACTTC; D gene: -; clone size: once; J gene: TRBJ2-7; V gene: TRBV6-5
CDR3 protein: CASRQVTGELFF; CDR3 DNA: TGTGCCAGCCGACAGGTGACCGGGGAGCTGTTTTTT; D gene: -; clone size: -; J gene: TRBJ2-2; V gene: TRBV6-5
CDR3 protein: CASSSRLVGVNEQFF; CDR3 DNA: TGTGCCAGCAGCTCCCGGCTAGTCGGGGTCAATGAGCAGTTCTTC; D gene: -; clone size: -; J gene: TRBJ2-1; V gene: TRBV7-2
CDR3 protein: CASSANRGRYTF; CDR3 DNA: TGTGCCAGCAGCGCAAACAGGGGTCGCTACACCTTC; D gene: TRBD1; clone size: once; J gene: TRBJ1-2; V gene: TRBV5-4
CDR3 protein: CASSGTGGETQYF; CDR3 DNA: TGTGCCAGCAGTGGGACAGGCGGAGAGACCCAGTACTTC; D gene: TRBD1; clone size: -; J gene: TRBJ2-5; V gene: TRBV2
CDR3 protein: CASSQDRFQRGSYEQYF; CDR3 DNA: TGCGCCAGCAGCCAAGATCGTTTCCAGCGGGGGTCCTACGAGCAGTACTTC; D gene: TRBD2; clone size: -; J gene: TRBJ2-7; V gene: TRBV4-1
CDR3 protein: CASWPGTYDSGNTIYF; CDR3 DNA: TGTGCCAGTTGGCCCGGGACGTATGACTCTGGAAACACCATATATTTT; D gene: -; clone size: -; J gene: TRBJ1-3; V gene: TRBV19
CDR3 protein: CASSLAHISGANVLTF; CDR3 DNA: TGTGCCAGCAGCTTAGCTCATATCTCTGGGGCCAACGTCCTGACTTTC; D gene: -; clone size: -; J gene: TRBJ2-6; V gene: TRBV7-3
CDR3 protein: CASKVGRQATYEQYF; CDR3 DNA: TGTGCCAGCAAGGTAGGGAGACAGGCAACCTACGAGCAGTACTTC; D gene: -; clone size: -; J gene: TRBJ2-7; V gene: TRBV2
CDR3 protein: CASSLGGEKLFF; CDR3 DNA: TGTGCCAGCAGCCTTGGGGGGGAAAAACTGTTTTTT; D gene: -; clone size: -; J gene: TRBJ1-4; V gene: TRBV7-2
CDR3 protein: CASSLAGRANTEAFF; CDR3 DNA: TGCGCCAGCAGCTTGGCGGGGAGAGCTAACACTGAAGCTTTCTTT; D gene: -; clone size: -; J gene: TRBJ1-1; V gene: TRBV5-1
CDR3 protein: CASSVVQDRRNSNQPQHF; CDR3 DNA: TGTGCCAGCAGCGTAGTTCAGGACAGGAGAAATAGCAATCAGCCCCAGCATTTT; D gene: TRBD1; clone size: -; J gene: TRBJ1-5; V gene: TRBV9
CDR3 protein: CASSESGLVTGELFF; CDR3 DNA: TGTGCCAGCAGTGAATCGGGACTCGTCACCGGGGAGCTGTTTTTT; D gene: -; clone size: -; J gene: TRBJ2-2; V gene: TRBV25-1
CDR3 protein: CAISDQGPYEQYF; CDR3 DNA: TGTGCCATCAGTGATCAGGGCCCCTACGAGCAGTACTTC; D gene: -; clone size: once; J gene: TRBJ2-7; V gene: TRBV10-3
CDR3 protein: CASSQAGQAPGEKLFF; CDR3 DNA: TGCGCCAGCAGCCAAGCGGGACAGGCCCCGGGGGAAAAACTGTTTTTT; D gene: TRBD1; clone size: -; J gene: TRBJ1-4; V gene: TRBV4-1
CDR3 protein: CASSPERSSGTDTQYF; CDR3 DNA: TGTGCCAGCAGCCCGGAAAGATCTTCGGGGACAGATACGCAGTATTTT; D gene: -; clone size: -; J gene: TRBJ2-3; V gene: TRBV7-9
CDR3 protein: CASSPPWTYEQYF; CDR3 DNA: TGTGCCAGCAGCCCCCCATGGACCTACGAGCAGTACTTC; D gene: -; clone size: -; J gene: TRBJ2-7; V gene: TRBV7-2